Sequencing of this TCR beta chain was carried out in a study of metastatic and nonmetastatic thyroid tumors. Prior to thyroid surgery, none of the patients had received any treatment. TCRdb re-called the PCR reads with MiXCR. The sample lists roughly 72,000 clones, about 17% occurring once. In its sample, this clone was seen many times. Its matching antigen is unknown. The CDR3 contains 17 residues. V shed 8 bases and J 10 bases; nucleotides not matched to a gene: 15. Germline assignment: CDR1 WSHSY and CDR2 SAAADI. Notes on the study in general: Versus benign nodules, malignant thyroid tumors reportedly had significantly higher TCR beta diversity, in blood and tumor.

The sample comprised blood. The TCR sequence derives from a female donor with papillary thyroid cancer or a benign thyroid nodule (not recorded which). Some clones in this sample may be carry-over from other donors' samples. V gene TRBV10-2 combines with J gene TRBJ1-6; 12 bases are a match to TRBD1. In DNA form, the CDR3 reads TGCGCCAGCGGACTGGGGACAGGGGGCGGCGGGCGATCACCCCTCCACTTT. Encoded protein: CASGLGTGGGGRSPLHF.